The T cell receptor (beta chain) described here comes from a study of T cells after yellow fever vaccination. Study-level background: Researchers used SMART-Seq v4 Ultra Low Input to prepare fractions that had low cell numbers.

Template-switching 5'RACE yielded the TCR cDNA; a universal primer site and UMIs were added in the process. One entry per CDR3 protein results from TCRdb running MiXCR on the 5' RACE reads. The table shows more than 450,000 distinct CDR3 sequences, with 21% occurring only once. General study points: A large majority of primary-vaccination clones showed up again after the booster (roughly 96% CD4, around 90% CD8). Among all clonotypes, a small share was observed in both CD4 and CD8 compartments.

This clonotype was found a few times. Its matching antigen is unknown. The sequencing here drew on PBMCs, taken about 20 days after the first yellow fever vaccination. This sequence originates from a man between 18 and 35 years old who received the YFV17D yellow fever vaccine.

Written as DNA, the CDR3 is TGTGCCAGCACTCCCCTTCTGCCCGTTGGCGAAAAACTGTTTTTT. This encodes CASTPLLPVGEKLFF. The V call is TRBV6-4, the J call TRBJ1-4; D unresolved. V lost 7 bases to trimming and J lost 8 bases, with 20 bases between them. The V gene's germline CDR1 is MRHNA and CDR2 SNTAGT. There are 15 residues in the CDR3.